The TCR beta chain under discussion was sequenced for a study of breast tumors, draining lymph nodes, adjacent tissues (dated by TCRdb to 2016 to 2017). For context, the study as a whole: The study compared TCR beta repertoires across tumor, adjacent nontumor tissue and axillary lymph nodes from breast cancer patients. The study was designed to assess the relationships and possible T-cell exchange between tumor, surrounding tissue and draining lymph node repertoires in human breast cancer. On the study overall, not on this receptor specifically: T-cell repertoire diversity in tumors was found to be lower than in lymph nodes but higher than in nontumor tissue, and preferential V and J gene usage was observed. The conclusion that tumor T cells originate in lymph nodes was framed as consistent with a hypothesis rather than directly demonstrated. A scenario in which most tumor T cells derive from the lymph node and then expand within tumor tissue was judged to be consistent with the data. Tumor and nontumor tissue repertoires were found to be significantly more similar in luminal-like than in basal-like breast cancer.

CDR1 and CDR2 (SNHLY, FYNNEI) derive from the germline V gene. The CDR3 holds 15 amino acids from the cysteine to the phenylalanine. Only the CDR3 portion is preserved as DNA: 45 bases, with reading frame beginning at the first base. V is shortened by 5 bases, J by 0 bases, and the region joining them spans 14 bases. For sequencing, an Illumina HiSeq 2000 was employed. Multiplex PCR amplification was used to build the TCR beta chain libraries. High-throughput sequencing was used to analyze the amplified TCR beta chain products. TCRdb trimmed the raw reads at Q25, called clones with MiXCR and kept productive beta chains. Every distinct CDR3 protein forms one entry, paired with its most common genes and DNA. The sample table contains more than 200,000 distinct CDR3 sequences; only one count was recorded for approximately 31% of them. The top ten clonotypes cover around 1.5% of the sample. This clonotype occurred many times. Which antigen it targets is not known. One base away there is no much larger clone; base qualities are not given.

The lymph node samples were taken from the axillary draining lymph nodes of breast cancer patients. The sequence was collected from a female donor with breast cancer. Some clones in this sample may be carry-over from other donors' samples. Material: axillary lymph node tissue. Rearrangement joined TRBV2 to TRBJ2-7; D gene: possibly TRBD2, on 6 matching bases. The CDR3 loop reads CASSPGRGPSYEQYF. At the DNA level, the sequence is TGTGCCAGCAGTCCAGGGCGGGGACCCTCCTACGAGCAGTACTTC.